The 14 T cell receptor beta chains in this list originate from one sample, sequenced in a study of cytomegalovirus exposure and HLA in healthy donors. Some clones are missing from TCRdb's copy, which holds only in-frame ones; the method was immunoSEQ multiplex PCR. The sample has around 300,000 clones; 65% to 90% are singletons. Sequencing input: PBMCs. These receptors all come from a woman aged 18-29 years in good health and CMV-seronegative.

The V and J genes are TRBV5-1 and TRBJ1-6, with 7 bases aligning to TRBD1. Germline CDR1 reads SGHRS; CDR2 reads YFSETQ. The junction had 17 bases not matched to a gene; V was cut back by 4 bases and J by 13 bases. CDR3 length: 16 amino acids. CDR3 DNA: TGCGCCAGCAGCCCGACTGGTCCGACAGGGCAAAGGCCCCTCCACTTT. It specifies CASSPTGPTGQRPLHF.

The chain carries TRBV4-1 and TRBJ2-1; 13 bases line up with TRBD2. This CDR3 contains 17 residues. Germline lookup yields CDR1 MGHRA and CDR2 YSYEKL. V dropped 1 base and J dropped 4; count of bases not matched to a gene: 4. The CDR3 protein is CASSQVKGLAGYNEQFF. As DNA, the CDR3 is TGCGCCAGCAGCCAAGTAAAGGGACTAGCGGGATACAATGAGCAGTTCTTC.

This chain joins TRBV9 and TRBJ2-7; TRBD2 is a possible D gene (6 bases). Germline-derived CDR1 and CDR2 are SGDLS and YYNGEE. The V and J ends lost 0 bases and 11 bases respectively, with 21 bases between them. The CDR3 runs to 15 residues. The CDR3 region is CASSVEPAGTVRKYF. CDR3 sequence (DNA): TGTGCCAGCAGCGTAGAGCCCGCGGGAACAGTAAGGAAGTACTTC.

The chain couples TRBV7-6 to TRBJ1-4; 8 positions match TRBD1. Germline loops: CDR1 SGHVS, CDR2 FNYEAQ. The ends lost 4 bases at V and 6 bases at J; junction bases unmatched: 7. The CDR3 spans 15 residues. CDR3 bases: TGTGCCAGCAGCTCAGGGGGCGGAAGTTATGAAAAACTGTTTTTT. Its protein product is CASSSGGGSYEKLFF.

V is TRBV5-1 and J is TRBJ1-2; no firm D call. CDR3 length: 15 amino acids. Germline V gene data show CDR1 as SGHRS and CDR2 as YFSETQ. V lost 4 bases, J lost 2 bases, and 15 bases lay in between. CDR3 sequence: CASSRTPGVNYGYTF. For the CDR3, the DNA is TGCGCCAGCAGCCGAACACCCGGGGTCAACTATGGCTACACCTTC.

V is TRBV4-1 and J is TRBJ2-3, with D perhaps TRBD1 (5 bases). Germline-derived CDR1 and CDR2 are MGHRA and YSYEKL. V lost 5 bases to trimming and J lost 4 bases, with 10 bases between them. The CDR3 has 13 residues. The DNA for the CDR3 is TGCGCCAGCAGCTTTCAGGGTTCAGATACGCAGTATTTT. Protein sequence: CASSFQGSDTQYF.

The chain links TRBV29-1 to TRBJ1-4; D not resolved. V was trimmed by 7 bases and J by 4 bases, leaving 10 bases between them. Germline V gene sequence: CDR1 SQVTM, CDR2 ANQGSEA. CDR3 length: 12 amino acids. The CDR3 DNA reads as TGCAGCGGATTACAGCTTAATGAAAAACTGTTTTTT. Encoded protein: CSGLQLNEKLFF.

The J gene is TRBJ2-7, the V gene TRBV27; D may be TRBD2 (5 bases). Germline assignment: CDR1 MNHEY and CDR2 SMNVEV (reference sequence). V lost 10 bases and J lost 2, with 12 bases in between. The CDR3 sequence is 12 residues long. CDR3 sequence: CATPNGTYEQYF. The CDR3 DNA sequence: TGTGCCACCCCGAACGGGACCTACGAGCAGTACTTC.

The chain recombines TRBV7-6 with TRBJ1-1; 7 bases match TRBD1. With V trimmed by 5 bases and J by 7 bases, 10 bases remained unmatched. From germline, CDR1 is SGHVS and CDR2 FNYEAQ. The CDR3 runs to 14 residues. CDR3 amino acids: CASSHLGGGVEAFF. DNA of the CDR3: TGTGCCAGCAGCCATCTAGGGGGCGGCGTTGAAGCTTTCTTT.

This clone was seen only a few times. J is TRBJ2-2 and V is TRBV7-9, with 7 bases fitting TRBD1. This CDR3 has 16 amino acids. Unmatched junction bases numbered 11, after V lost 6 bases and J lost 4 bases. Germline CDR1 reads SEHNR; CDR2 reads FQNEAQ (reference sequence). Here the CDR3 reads CASRLPGTDFTGELFF. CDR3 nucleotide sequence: TGTGCCAGCAGATTGCCTGGGACAGACTTCACCGGGGAGCTGTTTTTT. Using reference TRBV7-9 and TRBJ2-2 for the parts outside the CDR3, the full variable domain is DTGVSQNPRHKITKRGQNVTFRCDPISEHNRLYWYRQTLGQGPEFLTYFQNEAQLEKSRLLSDRFSAERPKGSFSTLEIQRTEQGDSAMYLCASRLPGTDFTGELFFGEGSRLTVL.

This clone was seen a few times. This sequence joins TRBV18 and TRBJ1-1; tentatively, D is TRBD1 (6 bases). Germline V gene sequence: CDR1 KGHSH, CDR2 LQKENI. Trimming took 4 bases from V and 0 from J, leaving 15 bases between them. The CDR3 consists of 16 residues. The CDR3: CASSRDSQGLNTEAFF. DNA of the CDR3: TGTGCCAGCTCACGAGATAGTCAGGGGCTGAACACTGAAGCTTTCTTT.

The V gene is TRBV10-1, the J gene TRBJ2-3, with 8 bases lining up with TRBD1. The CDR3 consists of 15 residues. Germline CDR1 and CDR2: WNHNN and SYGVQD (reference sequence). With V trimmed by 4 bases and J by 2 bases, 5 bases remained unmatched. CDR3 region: CASSAGTGPTDTQYF. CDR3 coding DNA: TGCGCCAGCAGTGCCGGGACAGGTCCCACAGATACGCAGTATTTT.

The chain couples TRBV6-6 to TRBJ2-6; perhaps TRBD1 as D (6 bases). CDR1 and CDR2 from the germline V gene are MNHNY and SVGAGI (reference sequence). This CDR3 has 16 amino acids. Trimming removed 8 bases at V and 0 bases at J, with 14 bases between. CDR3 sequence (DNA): TGTGCCAGCCGAACAGGGCCCCCCTCTGGGGCCAACGTCCTGACTTTC. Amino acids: CASRTGPPSGANVLTF.

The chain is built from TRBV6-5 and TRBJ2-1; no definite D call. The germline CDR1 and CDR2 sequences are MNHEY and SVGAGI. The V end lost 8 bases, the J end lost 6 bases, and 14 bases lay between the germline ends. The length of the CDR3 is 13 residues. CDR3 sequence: CASFSLSPNEQFF. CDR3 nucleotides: TGTGCCAGCTTCTCTTTGAGTCCCAATGAGCAGTTCTTC.